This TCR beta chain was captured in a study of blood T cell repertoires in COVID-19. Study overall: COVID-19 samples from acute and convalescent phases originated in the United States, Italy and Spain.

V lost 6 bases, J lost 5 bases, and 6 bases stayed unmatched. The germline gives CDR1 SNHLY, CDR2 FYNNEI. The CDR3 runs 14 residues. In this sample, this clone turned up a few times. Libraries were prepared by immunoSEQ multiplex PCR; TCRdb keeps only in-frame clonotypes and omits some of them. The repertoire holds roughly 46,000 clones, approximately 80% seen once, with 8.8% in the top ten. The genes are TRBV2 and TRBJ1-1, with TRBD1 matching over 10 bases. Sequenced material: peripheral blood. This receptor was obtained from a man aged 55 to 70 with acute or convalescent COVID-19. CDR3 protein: CASRGTGAVTEAFF. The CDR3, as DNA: TGTGCCAGCAGGGGGACAGGGGCCGTTACTGAAGCTTTCTTT.